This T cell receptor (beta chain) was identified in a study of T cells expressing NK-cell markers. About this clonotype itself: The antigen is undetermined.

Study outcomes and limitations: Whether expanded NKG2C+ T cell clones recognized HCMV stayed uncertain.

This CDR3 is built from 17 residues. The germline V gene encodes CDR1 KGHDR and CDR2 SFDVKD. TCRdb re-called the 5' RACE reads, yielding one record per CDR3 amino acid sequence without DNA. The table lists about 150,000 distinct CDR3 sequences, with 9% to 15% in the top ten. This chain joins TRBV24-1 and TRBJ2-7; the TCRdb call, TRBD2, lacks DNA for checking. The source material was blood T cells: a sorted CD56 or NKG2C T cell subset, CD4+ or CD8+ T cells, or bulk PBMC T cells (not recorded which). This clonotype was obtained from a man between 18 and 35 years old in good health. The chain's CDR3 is CATSDHQLAGRSYEQYF.